Below are 10 T cell receptor beta chains sequenced from a single sample in a study of multiple sclerosis patients with progressive multifocal leukoencephalopathy. Time point in this sample: time of PML onset. Generated by immunoSEQ multiplex PCR, the TCRdb table keeps only in-frame clones and is missing some. In the table there are some 28,000 clones, around 83% of which are singletons. Sequencing used PBMCs, obtained from a patient treated with natalizumab. All receptors come from a woman aged 25 to 39 with progressive multifocal leukoencephalopathy.

The V gene is TRBV4-1, the J gene TRBJ2-5; the D gene is possibly TRBD1 (6 bases). The J call may be wrong; the DNA end is better matched by TRBJ2-7. The germline gives CDR1 MGHRA, CDR2 YSYEKL. CDR3 length: 14 amino acids. The CDR3, as DNA: TGCGCCAGCAGCCAAGGAGTGGGACACTACGAGCAGTACTTC. This codes for CASSQGVGHYEQYF.

The V call is TRBV5-1, the J call TRBJ2-5, with a possible D match to TRBD1 (6 bases). Trimming pared 0 bases from V and 3 bases from J, leaving 15 bases between. There are 16 residues in the CDR3. The germline CDR1 and CDR2 sequences are SGHRS and YFSETQ. The CDR3 region is CASSLDIFRGEETQYF. CDR3 bases: TGCGCCAGCAGCTTGGATATTTTCAGGGGCGAAGAGACCCAGTACTTC.

The rearrangement joins TRBV6-5 to TRBJ1-5; D gene unclear. There are 12 residues in the CDR3. Germline-derived CDR1 and CDR2 are MNHEY and SVGAGI. V was clipped by 2 bases and J by 6 bases, with 5 bases between them. The CDR3 sequence is CASSYGSQPQHF. In nucleotides, the CDR3 is TGTGCCAGCAGTTACGGTAGTCAGCCCCAGCATTTT.

For the CDR3, the DNA is TGTGCCAGCAGCACCGGACTAGCGGCCTACGAGCAGTACTTC. Translating it yields CASSTGLAAYEQYF. The V and J genes are TRBV7-2 and TRBJ2-7, with 10 bases identical to TRBD2. The J segment lost 2 bases and the V segment lost 5 bases, leaving 3 bases of the junction unmatched. The CDR3 length is 14 residues. In germline, CDR1 is SGHTA, CDR2 FQGNSA.

This chain connects TRBV7-2 to TRBJ2-2; D is unclear. The V end lost 5 bases, the J end lost 7 bases, and 11 bases lay between the germline ends. CDR1 SGHTA and CDR2 FQGNSA come from the germline V gene. This CDR3 contains 13 residues. The CDR3 nucleotides read TGTGCCAGCAGCCCTTTACTGGGCGGGGAGCTGTTTTTT. It codes for CASSPLLGGELFF.

The gene calls are TRBV7-2 and TRBJ2-3; 10 bases are shared with TRBD2. The CDR3 has 15 amino acids. The J segment lost 5 bases and the V segment lost 5 bases, leaving 7 bases of the junction unmatched. CDR1 is SGHTA and CDR2 is FQGNSA in the germline V gene. The CDR3 coding sequence is TGTGCCAGCAGCGGGGGACTAGCGAACTTAGATACGCAGTATTTT. This codes for CASSGGLANLDTQYF.

This rearrangement joins TRBV5-6 to TRBJ1-1; the D gene is possibly TRBD1 (6 bases). CDR3 length equals 14 residues. Trimming cost V 3 bases and J 8 bases, with 17 bases left between them. The germline V gene has CDR1 SGHDT and CDR2 YYEEEE. CDR3 DNA: TGTGCCAGCAGCTCGGCTACCACAGGGTCAGAAGCTTTCTTT. It encodes CASSSATTGSEAFF.

The rearrangement links TRBV2 to TRBJ2-1; D call uncertain. Germline loops: CDR1 SNHLY, CDR2 FYNNEI. The CDR3 loop spans 13 amino acids. V shed 6 bases and J shed 4 bases, with 10 bases lying between them. Written as DNA, the CDR3 is TGTGCCAGCAGGTTCCTTGGGTACAATGAGCAGTTCTTC. Translation: CASRFLGYNEQFF.

The chain joins TRBV19 to TRBJ2-7; 7 positions agree with TRBD2. The CDR3 runs to 19 residues. Per germline, CDR1 LNHDA and CDR2 SQIVND (reference sequence). Germline trimming cut 5 bases from V and 2 bases from J; bases unmatched to any gene: 21. CDR3 sequence: CASSPGARLAESITYEQYF. CDR3 coding DNA: TGTGCCAGTAGTCCCGGGGCCAGACTAGCCGAATCGATTACCTACGAGCAGTACTTC.

The CDR3: CASSSSRQGANYGYTF. The CDR3 DNA is TGTGCCAGCAGTTCCTCCCGACAGGGGGCAAACTATGGCTACACCTTC. V gene TRBV6-5 combines with J gene TRBJ1-2; 10 nucleotides match TRBD1. Germline V CDR1 and CDR2: MNHEY, SVGAGI. V lost 4 bases to trimming and J lost 2 bases; unmatched junction nucleotides: 7. The CDR3 consists of 16 residues.